This T cell receptor beta chain was captured in a study of T cell responses to AZD1222 COVID-19 vaccine (dated by TCRdb to the early 2020s). Regarding the study in general: AZD1222 recipients with second doses at about 4 weeks or about 12 weeks were pooled, because spike-specific TCR depth and breadth did not differ between schedules. A total of just over 230 trial participants underwent TCR sequencing, of whom roughly 210 received two doses of AZD1222 and around 26 received two doses of the MenACWY control vaccine. Enrollment into the trials was organized by age into subgroups of 18-55, 56-69 and 70-plus years, and those subgroups contained approximately 160, 26 and 62 TCR-sequenced participants, respectively.

The CDR3 regions of human TCRbeta chains were analyzed by immunosequencing. The authors' analysis ran thus. Repertoire TCRs were matched against a reference library of SARS-CoV-2-specific TCRs generated with the MIRA antigen-specificity platform. Breadth meant the fraction of unique TCRs that were SARS-CoV-2-associated, whereas depth meant the fraction of total T cells that were SARS-CoV-2-associated. Using the MIRA data, each spike-specific TCR was mapped to the spike region that the TCR reacts to and placed in a CD4 or CD8 class. Log10-transformed breadth and depth values were compared by one-way ANOVA with Sidak's multiple comparisons tests. TCRdb took this table from immuneACCESS and kept in-frame rearrangements with V and J called. Such tables lack part of the clones; where checked against another copy, unresolved V genes explain under half of the gap, and the rest is unexplained. That table furnishes V, J and clone size, whereas the DNA furnished D and trimming. The sample table lists about 50,000 clones, more than 60% of them with a count of one. The ten largest make up around 7% of the sample.

Points the paper makes about the study in general: Conclusions about previously exposed vaccinees are limited because only a handful of AZD1222 recipients were SARS-CoV-2 seropositive at baseline. Most participants were white British and females outnumbered males, and the authors suggested that clonal diversity may have been underestimated. In the small 56-69-year group, the increase in depth fell short of significance, most likely because of low power. Nearly half of unique spike-specific TCRs reportedly recognized epitopes outside regions mutated in the B.1.351 and B.1.1.7 variants. Spike-specific TCR breadth and depth rose significantly after two AZD1222 doses compared with day 0 and with MenACWY recipients. Because no samples from the day 14 peak response were available, repertoires could be characterized only after the peak T cell response. Vaccine-associated CD4 TCRs spanned the whole spike protein, with dominant responses in regions 160-218 and 743-854.

CDR1 KGHSH and CDR2 LQKENI were looked up in the germline V gene. From V the trimming removes 2 bases and from J it removes 6 bases, while the gene matches leave 2 bases of the junction unaccounted for. The CDR3 goes from the cysteine to the phenylalanine over 14 residues. Only the CDR3 part of the read is kept: 42 bases, read in frame from the first base. The sample's time point label is to be understood as: baseline before first vaccination. Samples from vaccinated people were obtained from the UK trials COV001 and COV002, which included a single-blind randomized controlled phase 2/3 trial of AZD1222 (ChAdOx1 nCoV-19) in healthy adults. For TCRbeta chain sequencing, PBMC samples from trial participants were taken at day 0 and at day 28 after the second dose. Note on this clone: What antigen it recognizes has not been identified. No qualities accompany the bases; no much larger clone lies one base away.

This sample comprised peripheral blood, obtained on day 0 of AZD1222 vaccination. The V and J segments used are TRBV18 and TRBJ1-4, and 8 junctional nucleotides match TRBD1. This receptor was obtained from an adult in good health. For the CDR3, the sequence is CASSPGQGDEKLFF. The nucleotides are TGTGCCAGCTCACCAGGACAGGGAGATGAAAAACTGTTTTTT.